Each of the 15 T cell receptor beta chains below was sequenced from the same sample in a study of blood T cell repertoires in COVID-19. Data came from immunoSEQ multiplex PCR; TCRdb stores just in-frame clones and leaves some out. Counted here are some 80,000 clones, about 85% occurring once; the ten biggest clones make up approximately 2.9%. The sequenced sample consisted of peripheral blood. These receptors were taken from a woman aged 45-65 years with active or convalescent COVID-19.

J is TRBJ2-5 and V is TRBV29-1, with 9 bases aligning to TRBD1. Germline-derived CDR1 and CDR2 are SQVTM and ANQGSEA. The CDR3 extends over 13 amino acids. Trimming at V came to 7 bases and at J to 1 base, leaving 4 bases not matched to a gene. CDR3 sequence (DNA): TGCAGCGCTGGGACAGGGCCCCAAGAGACCCAGTACTTC. The encoded protein is CSAGTGPQETQYF.

The chain carries TRBV9 and TRBJ2-3; 8 nucleotides match TRBD2. Germline CDR1 and CDR2: SGDLS and YYNGEE. The length of the CDR3 is 16 residues. V trimming: 4 bases; J trimming: 2 bases; junction bases outside the gene matches: 9. The CDR3 spells CASSSAAGGYTDTQYF. The CDR3, as DNA: TGTGCCAGCAGCTCCGCGGCGGGGGGATACACAGATACGCAGTATTTT.

V is TRBV3-1 (or the pseudogene TRBV3-2) and J is TRBJ2-7, with 7 bases that match TRBD1. The CDR3 has 14 amino acids. The ends lost 2 bases at V and 2 bases at J; junction bases unmatched: 3. Germline V gene lookup returns CDR1 LGHDT and CDR2 YNNKEL (reference sequence). CDR3 loop: CASSQRGGTYEQYF. The CDR3 nucleotides are TGTGCCAGCAGCCAACGAGGGGGCACCTACGAGCAGTACTTC.

V usage is TRBV5-1 and J usage is TRBJ2-3, with 12 bases matching TRBD2. The CDR3 length is 13 residues. Per germline, CDR1 SGHRS and CDR2 YFSETQ. J was trimmed by 3 bases and V by 8 bases; bases with no gene match: 1. The CDR3, as DNA: TGCGCCAGTACTAGCGGGGGGACAGATACGCAGTATTTT. This codes for CASTSGGTDTQYF.

The chain has TRBV7-9 and TRBJ2-7; weak D call: TRBD2 (7 bases). Trimming removed 1 base at V and 4 bases at J, with 14 bases between. The CDR3 totals 15 residues. CDR1 is SEHNR, CDR2 FQNEAQ, per germline (reference sequence). The CDR3: CASSLVPRGQYEQYF. The CDR3 DNA follows: TGTGCCAGCAGCTTAGTTCCGCGGGGGCAATACGAGCAGTACTTC.

The rearrangement uses TRBV12-3 or TRBV12-4 and TRBJ2-7, with D possibly matching TRBD1 (5 bases). Trimming removed 3 bases from V and 6 bases from J, with 12 bases in between. CDR3 length: 13 residues. CDR3 loop: CASSLDQGAEQYF. DNA of the CDR3: TGTGCCAGCAGTTTGGATCAAGGGGCCGAGCAGTACTTC.

This clone was detected once. The chain joins TRBV18 to TRBJ2-1; TRBD2 aligns across 7 bases. The length of the CDR3 is 14 residues. Trimming cost V 6 bases and J 8 bases; bases outside gene matches: 10. CDR1 and CDR2 from the germline V gene are KGHSH and LQKENI. Here the CDR3 reads CASSPGTINDEQFF. CDR3 bases: TGTGCCAGCTCCCCCGGGACTATCAACGATGAGCAGTTCTTC.

The chain is built from TRBV7-8 and TRBJ2-1; 7 bases are shared with TRBD2. V shed 5 bases, J shed 4 bases, and the junction held 2 bases outside the gene matches. This CDR3 is 13 amino acids long. Germline lookup yields CDR1 SGHVS and CDR2 FQNEAQ. CDR3 loop: CASSPGGYNEQFF. The CDR3 bases are TGTGCCAGCAGCCCCGGGGGGTACAATGAGCAGTTCTTC.

The chain joins TRBV12-3 or TRBV12-4 to TRBJ1-1; D remains ambiguous. Between the trimmed V and J ends, which lost 6 bases and 4 bases, there was a span of 12 bases. CDR3 length: 13 residues. The DNA of the CDR3 is TGTGCCAGCAGGGCAGAGGGAAGCACTGAAGCTTTCTTT. Translating gives CASRAEGSTEAFF.

This chain connects TRBV9 to TRBJ1-2; D ambiguous. V was cut by 0 bases and J by 5 bases, with 5 bases left in between. Germline V gene sequence: CDR1 SGDLS, CDR2 YYNGEE. The CDR3 is made up of 12 amino acids. CDR3 sequence (DNA): TGTGCCAGCAGCGTAGGAGGGTATGGCTACACCTTC. Protein product: CASSVGGYGYTF. Combining the CDR3 with reference TRBV9 and TRBJ1-2 gives the whole variable domain DSGVTQTPKHLITATGQRVTLRCSPRSGDLSVYWYQQSLDQGLQFLIQYYNGEERAKGNILERFSAQQFPDLHSELNLSSLELGDSALYFCASSVGGYGYTFGSGTRLTVV.

This chain uses TRBV27 with TRBJ2-3; no reliable D call. CDR1 is MNHEY, CDR2 SMNVEV, per germline (reference sequence). There are 14 residues in the CDR3. The V end lost 3 bases, the J end lost 0 bases, and 7 bases lay between the germline ends. CDR3: CASSFWQSTDTQYF. The CDR3 DNA sequence: TGTGCCAGCAGTTTCTGGCAGAGCACAGATACGCAGTATTTT.

This chain connects TRBV15 to TRBJ2-7; tentative D call: TRBD1 (5 bases). The V gene's germline CDR1 is LNHNV and CDR2 YYDKDF (reference sequence). This CDR3 is built from 15 residues. Trimming pared 0 bases from V and 5 bases from J, leaving 14 bases between. CDR3 in DNA: TGTGCCACCAGCAGAGAATTAGGCAGGGTGAACGAGCAGTACTTC. Its translation: CATSRELGRVNEQYF.

The V gene is TRBV12-5, the J gene TRBJ1-2, with 7 nucleotides matching TRBD1. CDR1 and CDR2 (germline): LGHNT, FRNRAP. V lost 2 bases and J lost 1; bases outside the gene matches: 7. There are 16 residues in the CDR3. The CDR3 protein is CASGLPDRANNYGYTF. CDR3 DNA: TGTGCTAGTGGTTTGCCAGACAGGGCGAATAACTATGGCTACACCTTC.

The chain links TRBV11-2 to TRBJ2-5; a weak D match, TRBD2 (7 bases). This CDR3 is 16 amino acids long. V was cut by 4 bases and J by 1 base, with 16 bases left in between. CDR1 is SGHAT, CDR2 FQNNGV, per germline. The CDR3 DNA reads TGTGCCAGCAGCTCGAGGGGGGGTCGGGGCCAAGAGACCCAGTACTTC. It is translated as CASSSRGGRGQETQYF.

The V and J genes are TRBV5-4 and TRBJ1-1; no reliable D call. Deletions cut 2 bases from V and 4 bases from J, with 18 bases between. Germline CDR1 and CDR2: SGHNT and YYREEE (reference sequence). The CDR3 has 16 residues. CDR3 DNA: TGTGCCAGCAGCTTAGGACTCAACGTTCGAGGCACTGAAGCTTTCTTT. Its translation is CASSLGLNVRGTEAFF.